These T cell receptor beta chains were read from a single sample in a study of T-cell reconstitution after alpha-beta-depleted transplantation in children. Via MiXCR, TCRdb re-called the PCR reads, giving one row per CDR3 protein. The profile shows 700,000 or so distinct CDR3 sequences, roughly 14% of them singletons. The source material was PBMCs, sampled before TCRalphabeta/CD19-depleted stem cell transplant. Receptor source: a girl aged 2-10 years with congenital amegakaryocytic thrombocytopenia, due to receive a stem cell transplant. The CDR3 runs from the conserved cysteine through the conserved F or W. The D gene is left open where the match is weak. Clone sizes are given selectively: once, few, many, or a class where the clone is expanded.

>-|TRBV7-2|TRBD1|TRBJ1-4
TGTGCCAGCAGCTGGGGGACAGGGGTACACGAAAAACTGTTTTTT
CASSWGTGVHEKLFF
>many|TRBV29-1|-|TRBJ2-5
TGCAGCGCCCCACTGGGGGCCCAAGAGACCCAGTACTTC
CSAPLGAQETQYF
>-|TRBV20-1|-|TRBJ1-2
TGCAGTGCCCTAGGAGGGGCAACGGTGAATGGCTACACCTTC
CSALGGATVNGYTF
>many|TRBV5-1|-|TRBJ2-1
TGCGCCAGCAGCTTGGCACAGGGATCCTACAATGAGCAGTTCTTC
CASSLAQGSYNEQFF
>-|TRBV7-8|-|TRBJ2-1
TGTGCCAGCAGCTTTCGGAGGGGCAATGAGCAGTTCTTC
CASSFRRGNEQFF
>many|TRBV6-1|TRBD2|TRBJ2-3
TGTGCCAGCAGTCGACTGGGCGGGAGTCTCACAGATACGCAGTATTTT
CASSRLGGSLTDTQYF
>many|TRBV27|-|TRBJ1-1
TGTGCCAGCACCCCCCGAGGGCTAAACACTGAAGCTTTCTTT
CASTPRGLNTEAFF
>-|TRBV4-2|-|TRBJ1-1
TGTGCCAGCAGCCAGGATACACCCAACACTGAAGCTTTCTTT
CASSQDTPNTEAFF
>many|TRBV7-8|TRBD1|TRBJ1-2
TGTGCCAGCAGCCCAAGAGCAGGGGGCGGCTACACCTTC
CASSPRAGGGYTF
>few|TRBV28|-|TRBJ1-4
TGTGCCAGCAGTCCCGGACATTGGGGGGAAAAACTGTTTTTT
CASSPGHWGEKLFF
>-|TRBV30|-|TRBJ2-7
TGTGCCTGGATGGATTCTACCTACGAGCAGTACTTC
CAWMDSTYEQYF
>-|TRBV27|-|TRBJ1-5
TGTGCCAGCAGTTTGGGGGCTTTTCAGCCCCAGCATTTT
CASSLGAFQPQHF
>many|TRBV5-5|TRBD1|TRBJ2-3
TGTGCCAGCAGCGGAACCGGGACAGGGGGCGGAGATACGCAGTATTTT
CASSGTGTGGGDTQYF
>many|TRBV24-1|-|TRBJ1-2
TGTGCCACCAGTGATCCTAGCGCCGACGGATATGGCTACACCTTC
CATSDPSADGYGYTF
>-|TRBV27|TRBD2|TRBJ2-2
TGTGCCAGCAGTTTCGGGCTAGCGGTCCTAGGAGGCAGTACCGGGGAGCTGTTTTTT
CASSFGLAVLGGSTGELFF
>few|TRBV29-1|-|TRBJ2-2
TGCAGCGTTGGGCGGGGTTCGACCGGGGAGCTGTTTTTT
CSVGRGSTGELFF
>-|TRBV12-5|-|TRBJ2-3
TGTGCTAGTGATGGGAAAGAAGGCACAGATACGCAGTATTTT
CASDGKEGTDTQYF
>-|TRBV7-9|TRBD1|TRBJ1-4
TGTGCCAGCAGCTCGGACAGGGGAGACGAAAAACTGTTTTTT
CASSSDRGDEKLFF
>-|TRBV28|-|TRBJ1-1
TGTGCCAGCAGCCAGGGTCCTAAAGCTTTCTTT
CASSQGPKAFF